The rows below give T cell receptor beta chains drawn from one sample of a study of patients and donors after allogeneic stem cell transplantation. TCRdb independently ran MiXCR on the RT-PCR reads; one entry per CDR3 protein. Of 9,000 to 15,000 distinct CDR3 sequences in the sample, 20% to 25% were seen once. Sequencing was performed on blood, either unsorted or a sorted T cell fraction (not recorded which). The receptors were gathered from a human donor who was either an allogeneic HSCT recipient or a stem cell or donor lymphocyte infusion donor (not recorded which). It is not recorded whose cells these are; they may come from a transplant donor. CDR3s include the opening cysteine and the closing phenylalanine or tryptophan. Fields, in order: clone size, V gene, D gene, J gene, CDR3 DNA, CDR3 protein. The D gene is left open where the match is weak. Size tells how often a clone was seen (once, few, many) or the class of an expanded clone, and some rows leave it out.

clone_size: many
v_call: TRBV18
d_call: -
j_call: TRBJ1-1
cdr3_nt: TGTGCCAGCTCACCGAGGCACCCGAACACTGAAGCTTTCTTT
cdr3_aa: CASSPRHPNTEAFF

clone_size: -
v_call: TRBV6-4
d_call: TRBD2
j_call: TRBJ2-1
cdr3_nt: TGTGCCAGCAGTGGCGCGGGAGTAGATGAGCAGTTCTTC
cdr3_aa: CASSGAGVDEQFF

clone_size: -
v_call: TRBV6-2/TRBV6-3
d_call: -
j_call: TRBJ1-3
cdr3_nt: TGTGCCGTCTCGCGGGATGCCGCCGGAAACACCATATATTTT
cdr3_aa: CAVSRDAAGNTIYF

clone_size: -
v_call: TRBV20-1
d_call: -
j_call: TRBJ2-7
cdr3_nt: TGCAGTGCTAGAGATGGCAGGGGATACGAGCAGTACTTC
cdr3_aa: CSARDGRGYEQYF

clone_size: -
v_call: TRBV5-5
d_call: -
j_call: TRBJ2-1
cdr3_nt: TGTGCCAGCAGCTTGGACTGGAATGGGCAGTTCTTC
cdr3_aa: CASSLDWNGQFF

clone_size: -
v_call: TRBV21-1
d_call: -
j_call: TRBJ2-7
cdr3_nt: TGTGCCATCACTGGGCCTTACGAGCAGTACTTC
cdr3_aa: CAITGPYEQYF

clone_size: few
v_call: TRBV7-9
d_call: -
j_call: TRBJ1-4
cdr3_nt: TGTGCCAGCAGCTTAGGAGGCAGCACTAATGAAAAACTGTTTTTT
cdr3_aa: CASSLGGSTNEKLFF

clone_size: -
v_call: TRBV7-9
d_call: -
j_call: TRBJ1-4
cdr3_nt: TGTGCCAGCAGCGTGAGGGGGACCCTTAATGAAAAACTGTTTTTT
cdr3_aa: CASSVRGTLNEKLFF

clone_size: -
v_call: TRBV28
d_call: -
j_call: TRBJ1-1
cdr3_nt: TGTGCCAGCAGTTCCGTGAGGACTGAAGCTTTCTTT
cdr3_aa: CASSSVRTEAFF

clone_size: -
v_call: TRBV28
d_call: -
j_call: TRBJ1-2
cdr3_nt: TGTGCCAGCAGTCCATACCCGGCGGGCAGGCATCACTATGGCTACACCTTC
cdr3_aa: CASSPYPAGRHHYGYTF

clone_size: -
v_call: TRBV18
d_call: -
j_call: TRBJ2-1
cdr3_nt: TGTGCCAGCTCACCAGTCGTCGGACCCCACAATGAGCAGTTCTTC
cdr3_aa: CASSPVVGPHNEQFF

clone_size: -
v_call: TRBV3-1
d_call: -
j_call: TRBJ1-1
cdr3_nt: TGTACCAGCAGCCGGCAGGGATGGCGTACTGAAGCTTTCTTT
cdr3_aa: CTSSRQGWRTEAFF

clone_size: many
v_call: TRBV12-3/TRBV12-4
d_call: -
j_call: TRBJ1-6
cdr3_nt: TGTGCCAGCACTTTACAGGGAATCTCACCCCTCCACTTT
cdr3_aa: CASTLQGISPLHF

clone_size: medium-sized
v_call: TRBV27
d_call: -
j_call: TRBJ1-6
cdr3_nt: TGTGCCAGCAGTTTCATCGCGTTCGGACAGACCAATTCACCCCTCCACTTT
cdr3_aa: CASSFIAFGQTNSPLHF

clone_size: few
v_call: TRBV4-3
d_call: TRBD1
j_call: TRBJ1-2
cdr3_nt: TGCGCCAGCAGCCAAGATTTTCAGGGACAGTACTATAACTATGGCTACACCTTC
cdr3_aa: CASSQDFQGQYYNYGYTF

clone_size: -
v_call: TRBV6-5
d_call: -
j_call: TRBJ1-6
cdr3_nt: TGTGCCAGCACCCTCCATGGCTATAATTCACCCGTCCACTTT
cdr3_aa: CASTLHGYNSPVHF

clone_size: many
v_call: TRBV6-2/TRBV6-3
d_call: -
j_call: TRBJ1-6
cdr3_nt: TGTGCCAGCAGAAGGGGTGATTCACCCCTCCACTTT
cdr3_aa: CASRRGDSPLHF

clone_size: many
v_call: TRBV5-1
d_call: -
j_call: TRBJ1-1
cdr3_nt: TGCGCCAGCAGCTTGGGAGGCTTCACTGAAGCTTTCTTT
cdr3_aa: CASSLGGFTEAFF

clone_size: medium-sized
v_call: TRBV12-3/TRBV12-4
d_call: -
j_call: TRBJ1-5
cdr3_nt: TGTGCCAGCAGAGTCGGCCGAGGGCCCCAGCATTTT
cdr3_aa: CASRVGRGPQHF

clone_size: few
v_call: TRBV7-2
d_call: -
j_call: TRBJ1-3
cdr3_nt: TGTGCCAGCAGCTCCAGGGACACCCGAGAAAATTTT
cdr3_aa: CASSSRDTRENF

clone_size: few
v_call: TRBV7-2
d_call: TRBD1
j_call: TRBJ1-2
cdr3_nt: TGTGCCAGCAGCACAGGGGGCTCGTATGGCTACACCTTC
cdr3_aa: CASSTGGSYGYTF

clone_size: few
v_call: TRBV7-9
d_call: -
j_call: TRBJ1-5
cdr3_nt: TGTGCCAGCAGCTTAGGTGCAGGGTTCCATAGCAATCAGCCCCAGCATTTT
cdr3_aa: CASSLGAGFHSNQPQHF

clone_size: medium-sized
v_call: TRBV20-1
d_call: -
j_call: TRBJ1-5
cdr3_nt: TGCAGTGCTAGGAACACTTGGGGTAATCAGCCCCAGCATTTT
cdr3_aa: CSARNTWGNQPQHF

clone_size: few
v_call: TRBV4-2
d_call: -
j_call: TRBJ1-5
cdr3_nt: TGTGCCAGCAGCCAAGGGGTGGCTCAGCCCCAGCATTTT
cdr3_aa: CASSQGVAQPQHF

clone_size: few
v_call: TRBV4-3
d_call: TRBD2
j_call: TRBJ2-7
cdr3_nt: TGCGCCAGCAGCCAAGTGGCTAGCGGGAGGGCCGGGGACGAGCAGTACTTC
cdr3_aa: CASSQVASGRAGDEQYF

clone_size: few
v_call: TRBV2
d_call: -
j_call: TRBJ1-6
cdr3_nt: TGTGCCAGCAGTAGGCGAGTCCCGAACCCGACAGGAGGGAATTCACCCCTCCACTTT
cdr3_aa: CASSRRVPNPTGGNSPLHF

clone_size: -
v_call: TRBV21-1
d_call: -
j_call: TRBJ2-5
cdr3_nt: TGTGCCAGCAGCAAAGGGAGGAGACGGCCAAGATGGGAGACCCAGTACTTC
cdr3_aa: CASSKGRRRPRWETQYF

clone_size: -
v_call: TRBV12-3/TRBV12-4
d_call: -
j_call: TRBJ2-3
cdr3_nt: TGTGCCAGCATCCCGGGACTGCGCCCAGATACGCAGTATTTT
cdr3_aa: CASIPGLRPDTQYF

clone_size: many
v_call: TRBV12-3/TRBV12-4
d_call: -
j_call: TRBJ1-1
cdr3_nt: TGTGCCAGCAGTCCAGAGCAGGGAGTAACTGAAGCTTTCTTT
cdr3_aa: CASSPEQGVTEAFF

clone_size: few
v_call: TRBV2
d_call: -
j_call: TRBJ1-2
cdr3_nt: TGTGCCAGCAAAGAAACAGGAGCAGCTGGCTACACCTTC
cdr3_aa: CASKETGAAGYTF

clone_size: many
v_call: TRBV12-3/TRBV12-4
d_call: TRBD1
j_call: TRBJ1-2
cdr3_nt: TGTGCCAGCAGTTTAGTCAGGGGGCGAGGCTACACCTTC
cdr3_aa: CASSLVRGRGYTF

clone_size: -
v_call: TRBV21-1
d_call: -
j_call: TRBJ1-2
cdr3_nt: TGTGCCAGCAGCAAAGGAGTAACAGGGGGCGGGTATGGCTACACCTTC
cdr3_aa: CASSKGVTGGGYGYTF

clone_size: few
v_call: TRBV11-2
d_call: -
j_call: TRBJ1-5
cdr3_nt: TGTGCCAGCAGCTTAGGGTTGGGGACATCTAATCAGCCCCAGCATTTT
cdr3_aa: CASSLGLGTSNQPQHF

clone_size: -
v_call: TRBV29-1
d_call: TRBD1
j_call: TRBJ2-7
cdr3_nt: TGCAGCGTTGCCCGGGACAGGAGGTACGAGCAGTACTTC
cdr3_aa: CSVARDRRYEQYF

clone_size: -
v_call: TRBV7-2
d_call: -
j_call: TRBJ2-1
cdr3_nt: TGTGCCAGCAGCTTAGTGGCAAACACGGGGAATGAGCAGTTCTTC
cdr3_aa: CASSLVANTGNEQFF